Shown below are 29 T cell receptor beta chains from a single sample sequenced in a study of OX40 agonist ivuxolimab in advanced cancers. The data were produced by immunoSEQ multiplex PCR, yet TCRdb's version contains in-frame clones alone and is incomplete. The profile shows 70,000 to 80,000 clones, 80% to 90% of them singletons. Specimen: CD4+ or CD8+ T cells sorted from blood, collected in a trial of the OX40 agonist ivuxolimab. These receptors all stem from an adult with an advanced solid tumor such as melanoma, head and neck, liver or kidney cancer.

The chain links TRBV7-2 to TRBJ2-5; D is possibly TRBD1 or TRBD2 (5 bases each). The CDR3 length is 15 residues. The germline gives CDR1 SGHTA, CDR2 FQGNSA. V gave up 6 bases and J gave up 2 bases, with 16 bases separating them. CDR3 in amino acids: CASRVLGVGQETQYF. CDR3 DNA sequence: TGTGCCAGCAGGGTCTTGGGGGTTGGACAAGAGACCCAGTACTTC.

The CDR3 is CASHKGAGAFF. The CDR3 coding sequence is TGTGCCAGCCATAAGGGGGCTGGGGCTTTCTTT. This chain uses TRBV21-1 with TRBJ1-1; whether TRBD1, the table's D call, matches the DNA was not checked. TRBV21-1 counts as a pseudogene. CDR3 length: 11 residues.

This clone occurred once. This chain uses TRBV10-3 with TRBJ2-3, with 8 positions matching TRBD2. The CDR3 spans 15 residues. CDR1 ENHRY and CDR2 SYGVKD come from the germline V gene. J lost 4 bases, V lost 0 bases, and 3 bases had no gene match. The CDR3 loop is CAISESSGSADTQYF. The CDR3 DNA is TGTGCCATCAGTGAGTCGAGCGGGAGCGCAGATACGCAGTATTTT.

This chain links TRBV2 with TRBJ2-7, with D possibly being TRBD1 (6 bases). The CDR3 consists of 14 residues. The V end lost 7 bases, the J end lost 5 bases, and 18 bases lay between the germline ends. Germline V CDR1 and CDR2: SNHLY, FYNNEI. The DNA for the CDR3 is TGTGCCAGCACCGAAGAAGGACAGAGAAACGAGCAGTACTTC. It yields the protein CASTEEGQRNEQYF.

The genes are TRBV5-5 and TRBJ1-5; 12 positions agree with TRBD1. Germline V CDR1 and CDR2: SGHKS, YYEKEE (reference sequence). The CDR3 has 17 residues. With 1 base clipped from V and 5 bases from J, the junction kept 7 bases outside the gene matches. CDR3 region: CASSLMGQGAGYQPQHF. Here the CDR3 DNA reads TGTGCCAGCAGCTTGATGGGACAGGGGGCGGGATATCAGCCCCAGCATTTT.

The chain uses TRBV5-1 and TRBJ2-1; the D is unclear. CDR1 is SGHRS, CDR2 YFSETQ, per germline. The CDR3 sequence is 14 residues long. V gave up 7 bases and J gave up 7 bases, with 18 bases separating them. The CDR3 here is CASRLDHPWNEQFF. The DNA for the CDR3 is TGCGCCAGCCGGTTGGACCACCCCTGGAATGAGCAGTTCTTC.

The chain recombines TRBV5-5 with TRBJ2-7, with D hard to call. V lost 0 bases and J 0 bases, leaving 10 bases between the germline ends. Germline CDR1 reads SGHKS; CDR2 reads YYEKEE (reference sequence). This CDR3 is 15 amino acids long. CDR3 DNA: TGTGCCAGCAGCTTGGGTCCAGTGAACTCCTACGAGCAGTACTTC. Its protein is CASSLGPVNSYEQYF.

This chain uses TRBV7-3 with TRBJ2-3; 13 bases align to TRBD2. Trimming cost V 4 bases and J 2 bases; bases outside gene matches: 9. The germline CDR1 and CDR2 sequences are SGHTA and FQGTGA. There are 18 residues in the CDR3. The DNA for the CDR3 is TGTGCCAGCAGCTCCTCCATTGGACTAGCGGGAGACACAGATACGCAGTATTTT. Its translation is CASSSSIGLAGDTDTQYF. The full variable domain, completed using reference TRBV7-3 and TRBJ2-3, is GAGVSQTPSNKVTEKGKYVELRCDPISGHTALYWYRQSLGQGPEFLIYFQGTGAADDSGLPNDRFFAVRPEGSVSTLKIQRTERGDSAVYLCASSSSIGLAGDTDTQYFGPGTRLTVL.

The chain recombines TRBV19 with TRBJ2-7, with D tentatively TRBD1 or TRBD2 (5 bases each). Germline V gene sequence: CDR1 LNHDA, CDR2 SQIVND (reference sequence). This CDR3 is built from 14 residues. V lost 4 bases and J 1 base, leaving 11 bases between the germline ends. The CDR3: CASSRPGRSYEQYF. DNA of the CDR3: TGTGCCAGTAGTAGACCGGGACGTTCCTACGAGCAGTACTTC.

The chain carries TRBV6-6 and TRBJ1-5, with 7 bases identical to TRBD1. J gave up 0 bases and V 4 bases, and 6 bases lay outside the gene matches. The CDR3 is made up of 16 amino acids. Germline lookup yields CDR1 MNHNY and CDR2 SVGAGI (reference sequence). The DNA of the CDR3 is TGTGCCAGCAGTTCCGGACAGGCGCATAGCAATCAGCCCCAGCATTTT. It is translated as CASSSGQAHSNQPQHF.

The CDR3, as DNA: TGTGCCAGCAGCCAAGACGGACGCTATTACTATGGCTACACCTTC. Translating gives CASSQDGRYYYGYTF. The chain recombines TRBV6-5 with TRBJ1-2; D remains unclear. The CDR3 is 15 residues long. Germline V CDR1 and CDR2: MNHEY, SVGAGI. V was cut by 6 bases and J by 3 bases, with 17 bases left in between.

The chain employs TRBV18 and TRBJ2-1; 8 nucleotides match TRBD2. The CDR3 spans 16 residues. Germline CDR1 reads KGHSH; CDR2 reads LQKENI. Trimming removed 5 bases from V and 3 bases from J; junction bases left unmatched: 9. CDR3 in DNA: TGTGCCAGCTCATCGGGACTAGTTCTGGGCTACAATGAGCAGTTCTTC. Amino acids: CASSSGLVLGYNEQFF.

V usage is TRBV6-5 and J usage is TRBJ1-1; D perhaps matches TRBD1 (5 bases). Germline V gene lookup returns CDR1 MNHEY and CDR2 SVGAGI. This CDR3 region has 13 residues. Trimming stripped 2 bases from V and 8 bases from J, with 12 bases between. The CDR3 protein is CASSYRGEREAFF. The CDR3 DNA reads TGTGCCAGCAGTTACAGGGGTGAAAGGGAAGCTTTCTTT.

V and J are TRBV11-2 and TRBJ2-7; the match to TRBD2 covers 11 bases. Germline V gene sequence: CDR1 SGHAT, CDR2 FQNNGV. V was pared by 2 bases and J by 6 bases, with 9 bases of the junction left unmatched. The CDR3 has 16 residues. The CDR3 region is CASSLLAGGIIGEQYF. CDR3 nucleotide sequence: TGTGCCAGCAGCTTACTAGCGGGAGGTATTATCGGCGAGCAGTACTTC.

DNA of the CDR3: TGTGCCAGTCAACTAGCGGGAGGACGCTGGGCAGATACGCAGTATTTT. This gives the protein CASQLAGGRWADTQYF. The rearrangement links TRBV19 to TRBJ2-3, with 12 bases lining up with TRBD2. Germline V gene sequence: CDR1 LNHDA, CDR2 SQIVND (reference sequence). CDR3 length: 16 residues. V shed 8 bases, J shed 4 bases, and the junction held 10 bases outside the gene matches.

V gene TRBV30 combines with J gene TRBJ1-1, with D possibly matching TRBD1 (6 bases). The CDR3 has 13 amino acids. Per germline, CDR1 GTSNPN and CDR2 SVGIG (reference sequence). The ends were cut back, 0 bases at V and 11 bases at J, with 16 bases in the middle. For the CDR3, the DNA is TGTGCCTGGAGTGTACAGGCCCCAGGGGCGGCTTTCTTT. As protein: CAWSVQAPGAAFF.

The chain links TRBV3-2 to TRBJ1-4. TRBV3-2 is designated a pseudogene. The CDR3 has 9 amino acids. As DNA, the CDR3 is TGTGCCCCGAATGAAAAACTGTTTTTT. Protein: CAPNEKLFF.

This clone has only one observation. This chain's CDR3 is CASSPPSAGVADTQYF. The CDR3 DNA reads as TGTGCCAGCTCACCCCCCTCGGCAGGGGTCGCAGATACGCAGTATTTT. The genes are TRBV18 and TRBJ2-3; perhaps TRBD1 as D (6 bases). This CDR3 region has 16 residues. CDR1 and CDR2 (germline): KGHSH, LQKENI. V gave up 3 bases and J gave up 4 bases, with 17 bases separating them. The full variable domain, its missing parts supplied by reference TRBV18 and TRBJ2-3, is NAGVMQNPRHLVRRRGQEARLRCSPMKGHSHVYWYRQLPEEGLKFMVYLQKENIIDESGMPKERFSAEFPKEGPSILRIQQVVRGDSAAYFCASSPPSAGVADTQYFGPGTRLTVL.

The table lists this clone with a few counts. The chain couples TRBV19 to TRBJ1-1, with 7 bases aligning to TRBD1. The length of the CDR3 is 14 residues. Unmatched junction bases numbered 4, after V lost 4 bases and J lost 2 bases. Germline-derived CDR1 and CDR2 are LNHDA and SQIVND (reference sequence). Written as DNA, the CDR3 is TGTGCCAGTAGTACCCGACAGGGTAACACTGAAGCTTTCTTT. This encodes CASSTRQGNTEAFF.

The chain carries TRBV10-3 and TRBJ2-1, with 13 nucleotides matching TRBD2. The CDR3 covers 16 residues. The germline CDR1 and CDR2 sequences are ENHRY and SYGVKD. The V segment lost 3 bases and the J segment 5 bases; nucleotides outside the gene matches: 4. CDR3 residues: CAISDQGTSGNNEQFF. Written as DNA, the CDR3 is TGTGCCATCAGTGACCAGGGGACTAGCGGGAACAATGAGCAGTTCTTC.

The rearrangement joins TRBV7-2 to TRBJ1-6; D unresolved. CDR3 length: 18 amino acids. Germline V CDR1 and CDR2: SGHTA, FQGNSA. Between the trimmed V and J ends, which lost 2 bases and 0 bases, there was a span of 14 bases. The CDR3 spells CASSLKMAGSSYNSPLHF. The CDR3 nucleotides are TGTGCCAGCAGCTTAAAAATGGCCGGTAGCTCCTATAATTCACCCCTCCACTTT.

The V gene is TRBV25-1, the J gene TRBJ1-4; D is possibly TRBD1 (6 bases). V lost 1 base, J lost 7 bases, and 16 bases lay in between. CDR1 is MGHDK, CDR2 SYGVNS, per germline. This CDR3 spans 16 amino acids. The CDR3 reads CASSEFGRGIGEKLFF. As DNA, the CDR3 is TGTGCCAGCAGTGAATTTGGCAGGGGAATAGGTGAAAAACTGTTTTTT. The whole variable domain, remainder taken from reference TRBV25-1 and TRBJ1-4, is EADIYQTPRYLVIGTGKKITLECSQTMGHDKMYWYQQDPGMELHLIHYSYGVNSTEKGDLSSESTVSRIRTEHFPLTLESARPSHTSQYLCASSEFGRGIGEKLFFGSGTQLSVL.

V and J are TRBV18 and TRBJ2-7; D not certain. Trimming stripped 5 bases from V and 4 bases from J, with 12 bases between. This CDR3 is 13 amino acids long. Germline CDR1 is KGHSH and CDR2 is LQKENI. Here the CDR3 reads CASSTYSGYEQYF. Written as DNA, the CDR3 is TGTGCCAGCTCAACCTACTCAGGTTACGAGCAGTACTTC. Drawing the rest from reference TRBV18 and TRBJ2-7, the complete variable domain is NAGVMQNPRHLVRRRGQEARLRCSPMKGHSHVYWYRQLPEEGLKFMVYLQKENIIDESGMPKERFSAEFPKEGPSILRIQQVVRGDSAAYFCASSTYSGYEQYFGPGTRLTVT.

The chain couples TRBV11-2 to TRBJ1-5; 10 nucleotides agree with TRBD1. This CDR3 is built from 16 residues. The germline CDR1 and CDR2 sequences are SGHAT and FQNNGV. V dropped 4 bases and J dropped 7; count of bases not matched to a gene: 10. The CDR3 protein is CASSSGGTGDRQPQHF. The CDR3 DNA is TGTGCCAGCAGCTCAGGAGGGACAGGGGATCGGCAGCCCCAGCATTTT.

The chain has TRBV27 and TRBJ1-1, with D unresolved. Germline CDR1 and CDR2: MNHEY and SMNVEV (reference sequence). Trimming cost V 4 bases and J 6 bases, with 12 bases left between them. The CDR3 contains 13 residues. The DNA for the CDR3 is TGTGCCAGCAGTTCCACTCTGAGCGCTGAAGCTTTCTTT. Translated, it gives CASSSTLSAEAFF.

The gene calls are TRBV11-2 and TRBJ2-1, with D maybe TRBD2 (6 bases). V was pared by 4 bases and J by 1 base, with 17 bases between. This CDR3 has 17 residues. Germline V gene data show CDR1 as SGHAT and CDR2 as FQNNGV. For the CDR3, the DNA is TGTGCCAGCAGCTCCTCCGCCGGACTATTGTCCTACAATGAGCAGTTCTTC. It encodes CASSSSAGLLSYNEQFF.

The chain carries TRBV7-2 and TRBJ2-3, with 9 positions matching TRBD2. Trimming took 1 base from V and 4 from J; bases not matched to a gene: 3. The CDR3 consists of 15 residues. The germline CDR1 and CDR2 sequences are SGHTA and FQGNSA. The CDR3 here is CASSLGGGVADTQYF. The CDR3 DNA reads as TGTGCCAGCAGCTTAGGCGGGGGGGTCGCAGATACGCAGTATTTT.

As to this clone: Compared with germline, one end of the junction differs, possibly owing to a read error. The chain carries TRBV7-7 and TRBJ1-5, with 9 bases fitting TRBD1. This CDR3 comprises 18 residues. Germline CDR1 is SSHAT and CDR2 is FNYEAQ (reference sequence). The CDR3 protein is CASSSRDREKRSNQPQHF. The CDR3 DNA follows: TGTGCTAGCAGCAGCCGGGACAGGGAAAAGCGCAGCAATCAGCCCCAGCATTTT.

The chain has TRBV6-5 and TRBJ1-1; D ambiguous. The germline V gene encodes CDR1 MNHEY and CDR2 SVGAGI. V shed 7 bases and J shed 0 bases, with 12 bases lying between them. The CDR3 runs 14 residues. CDR3 nucleotides: TGTGCCAGCAAAAAATCGAACCTGAACACTGAAGCTTTCTTT. Its translation is CASKKSNLNTEAFF.